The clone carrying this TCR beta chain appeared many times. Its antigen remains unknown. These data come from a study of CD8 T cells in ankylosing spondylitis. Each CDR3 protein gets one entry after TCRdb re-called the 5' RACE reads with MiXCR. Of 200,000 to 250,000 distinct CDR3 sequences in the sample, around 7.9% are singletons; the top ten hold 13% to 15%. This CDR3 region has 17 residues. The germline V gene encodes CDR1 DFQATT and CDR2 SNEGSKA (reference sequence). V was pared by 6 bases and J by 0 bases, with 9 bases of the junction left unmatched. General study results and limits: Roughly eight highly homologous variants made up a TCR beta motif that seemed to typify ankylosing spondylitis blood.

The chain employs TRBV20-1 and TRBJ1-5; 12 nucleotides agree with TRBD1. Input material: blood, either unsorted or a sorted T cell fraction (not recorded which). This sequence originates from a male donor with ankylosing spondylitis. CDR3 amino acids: CSASGTGGPYSNQPQHF. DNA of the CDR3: TGCAGTGCGTCCGGGACAGGGGGCCCCTATAGCAATCAGCCCCAGCATTTT.